Only a few counts were recorded for the clone carrying this TCR beta chain. Its antigen is currently unknown. The sample originates from a study of regulatory T cells in long-lasting Graves disease. The length of the CDR3 is 13 residues. Germline V lookup: CDR1 LGHNA, CDR2 YSLEER. V was clipped by 3 bases and J by 5 bases, with 10 bases between them. Study conclusions and caveats: Newly diagnosed patients had higher TCR diversity than persistent Graves' patients did.

Investigators prepared the TCR beta libraries by applying iRepertoire HTBI primers and Arm-PCR of CDR3 regions. TCRdb itself ran the multiplex PCR reads through MiXCR, one entry per CDR3 protein. The table has fewer than 400,000 distinct CDR3 sequences, 20% seen once. Time point reported: persistent/refractory GD, antithyroid drugs over 5 years with positive TRAb. PBMC-extracted RNA yielded the TCR library. The clonotype was recovered from a female donor with Graves disease. The source was peripheral blood mononuclear cells (PBMCs), collected when the disease was refractory, from a patient treated with antithyroid drugs. This chain joins TRBV4-3 and TRBJ1-1, with a weak D call TRBD1 (5 bases). DNA for the CDR3: TGCGCCAGCAGCCAGCAGGGTAGTACTGAAGCTTTCTTT. Translated, it gives CASSQQGSTEAFF.